This TCR beta chain was found in a study of cytomegalovirus exposure and HLA in healthy donors. General study points: It was found in a later analysis that first-cohort TCR clusters tended to co-occur in the 90 to 150 validation repertoires.

These donors were members of the 120-subject validation cohort, a group separate from the roughly 670-subject first cohort. Assay used: immunoSEQ multiplex PCR; TCRdb lists only in-frame clones, some missing. The sample has some 150,000 clones, roughly 87% seen once; the top ten hold about 4.9%. To note about this clone: Its antigen is not identified.

The source is a young man in good health and CMV-seropositive. The material sequenced was PBMCs.

The CDR3 here is CASSEPPWDSSLYEQYF. The DNA of the CDR3 is TGTGCCAGCAGTGAACCTCCGTGGGACAGTAGTCTCTACGAGCAGTACTTC. The chain joins TRBV6-1 to TRBJ2-7; the match to TRBD1 covers 7 bases. The CDR3 sequence is 17 residues long. J lost 3 bases, V lost 2 bases, and 13 bases had no gene match. The V gene's germline CDR1 is MNHNS and CDR2 SASEGT.